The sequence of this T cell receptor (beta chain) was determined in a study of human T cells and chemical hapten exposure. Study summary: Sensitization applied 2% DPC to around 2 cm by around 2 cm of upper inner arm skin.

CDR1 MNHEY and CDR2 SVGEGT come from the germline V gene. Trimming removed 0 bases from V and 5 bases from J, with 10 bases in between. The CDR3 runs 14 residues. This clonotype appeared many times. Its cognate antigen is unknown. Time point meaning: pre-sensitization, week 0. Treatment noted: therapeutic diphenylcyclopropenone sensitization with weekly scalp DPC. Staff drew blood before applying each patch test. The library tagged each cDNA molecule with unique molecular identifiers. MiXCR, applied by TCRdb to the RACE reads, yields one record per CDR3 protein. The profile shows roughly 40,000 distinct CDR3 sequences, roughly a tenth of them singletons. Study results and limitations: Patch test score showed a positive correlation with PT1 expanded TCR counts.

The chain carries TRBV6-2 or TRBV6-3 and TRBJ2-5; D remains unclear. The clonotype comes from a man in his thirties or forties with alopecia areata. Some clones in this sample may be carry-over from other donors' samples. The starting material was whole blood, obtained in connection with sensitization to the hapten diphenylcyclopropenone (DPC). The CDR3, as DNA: TGTGCCAGCAGTTACTCGATGGCGGTGGAGACCCAGTACTTC. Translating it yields CASSYSMAVETQYF.